The T cell receptor (beta chain) under discussion was sequenced for a study of early T cells in non-severe SARS-CoV-2 infection. Study-wide results and limits: Clonotype matching in VDJdb favored anti-spike CD8 responses and did not capture private and CD4 specificities.

The sample holds a few counts of this clonotype. Antigen: not known. TCRdb analysed the 5' RACE reads with MiXCR anew, one entry per CDR3 protein. The sample has roughly 61,000 distinct CDR3 sequences; 9.5% to 14% are singletons. In germline, CDR1 is ENHRY, CDR2 SYGVKD. The CDR3 loop spans 13 amino acids. The V and J ends lost 10 bases and 5 bases respectively, with 16 bases between them. This sequence joins TRBV10-3 and TRBJ2-3; a possible D gene is TRBD1 (5 bases). The specimen sequenced was whole blood. The source of this sequence is an adult who was a healthcare worker with PCR-confirmed SARS-CoV-2 infection or an uninfected control (not recorded which). The CDR3 DNA reads as TGTGCCAGCCGGACATCATTTGGAGATACGCAGTATTTT. Translation gives CASRTSFGDTQYF.